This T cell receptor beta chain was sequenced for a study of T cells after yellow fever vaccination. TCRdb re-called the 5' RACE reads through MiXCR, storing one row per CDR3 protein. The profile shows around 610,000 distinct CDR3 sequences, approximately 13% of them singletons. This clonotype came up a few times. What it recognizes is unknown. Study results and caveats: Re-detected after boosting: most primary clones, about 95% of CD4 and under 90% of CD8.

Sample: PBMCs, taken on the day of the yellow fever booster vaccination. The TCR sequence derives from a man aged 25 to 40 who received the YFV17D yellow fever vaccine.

CDR3 region: CASSDWLEGDTQYF. For the CDR3, the DNA is TGTGCCAGCAGCGACTGGTTGGAGGGCGATACGCAGTATTTT. The rearrangement uses TRBV5-6 and TRBJ2-3; tentatively, D is TRBD2 (6 bases). V was trimmed by 4 bases and J by 6 bases, leaving 15 bases between them. The CDR3 sequence is 14 residues long. Germline values: CDR1 SGHDT, CDR2 YYEEEE. Drawing the rest from reference TRBV5-6 and TRBJ2-3, the complete variable domain is DAGVTQSPTHLIKTRGQQVTLRCSPKSGHDTVSWYQQALGQGPQFIFQYYEEEERQRGNFPDRFSGHQFPNYSSELNVNALLLGDSALYLCASSDWLEGDTQYFGPGTRLTVL.